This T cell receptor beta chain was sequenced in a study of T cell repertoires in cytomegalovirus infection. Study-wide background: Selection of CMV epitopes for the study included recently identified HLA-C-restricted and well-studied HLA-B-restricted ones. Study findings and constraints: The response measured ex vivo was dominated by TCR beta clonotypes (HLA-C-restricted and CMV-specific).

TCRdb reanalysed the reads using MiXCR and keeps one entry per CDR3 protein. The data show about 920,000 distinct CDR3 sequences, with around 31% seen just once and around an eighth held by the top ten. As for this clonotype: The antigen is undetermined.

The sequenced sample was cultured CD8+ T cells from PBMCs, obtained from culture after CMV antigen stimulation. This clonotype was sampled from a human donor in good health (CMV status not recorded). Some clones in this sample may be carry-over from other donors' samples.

The CDR3 nucleotides are TGTGCCAGAGACCAGGGACGGAGCAACTATGGCTACACCTTC. Translation gives CARDQGRSNYGYTF. This chain links TRBV28 with TRBJ1-2; a weak D match, TRBD1 (5 bases). This CDR3 spans 14 amino acids. CDR1 is MDHEN, CDR2 SYDVKM, per germline. V was clipped by 9 bases and J by 2 bases, with 16 bases between them.